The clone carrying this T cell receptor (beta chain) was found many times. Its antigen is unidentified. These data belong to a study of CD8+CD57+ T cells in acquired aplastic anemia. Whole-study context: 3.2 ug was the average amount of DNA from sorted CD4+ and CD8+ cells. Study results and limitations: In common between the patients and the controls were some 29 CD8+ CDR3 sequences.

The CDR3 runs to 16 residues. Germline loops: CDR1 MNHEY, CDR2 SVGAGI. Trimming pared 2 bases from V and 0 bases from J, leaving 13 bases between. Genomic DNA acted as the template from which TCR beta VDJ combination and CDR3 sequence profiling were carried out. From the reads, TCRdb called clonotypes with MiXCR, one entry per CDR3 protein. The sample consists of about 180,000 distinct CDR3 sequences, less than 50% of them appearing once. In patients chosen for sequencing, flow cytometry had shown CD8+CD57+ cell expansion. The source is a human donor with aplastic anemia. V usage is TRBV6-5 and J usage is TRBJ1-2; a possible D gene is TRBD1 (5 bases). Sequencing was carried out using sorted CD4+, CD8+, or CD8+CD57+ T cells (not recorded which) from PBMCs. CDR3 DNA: TGTGCCAGCAGTTACATAGGGACGTACACTAACTATGGCTACACCTTC. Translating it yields CASSYIGTYTNYGYTF.